This T cell receptor beta chain was found in a study of blood T cell repertoires in COVID-19 (dated by TCRdb to 2018 to 2021). Study-wide context: Samples covering the acute and convalescent phases of COVID-19 were provided by collaborators in the United States, Italy and Spain. The prospective study material was composed of cDNA or gDNA derived from T cells, B-cell-depleted T cells, or PBMCs. The dataset comprised deeply sampled blood TCRbeta repertoires from subjects exposed to, actively infected with, or recovered from COVID-19. The repertoires were released in a freely available public database meant as a resource for research on the immune response to SARS-CoV-2. Samples came from the ongoing ImmuneRACE study (first 160 participants) plus 1,254 subjects from 6 global collaborators. Sample metadata almost always included a de-identified subject ID, COVID-19 status, age in years and sex. Where HLA class I and class II types were available, the types were taken from metadata supplied by the sample provider, not from assay-based typing. What the research found in general, with its limitations: The quantity of clinical and demographic metadata differed by source and by participant and was supplied without curation.

Regarding this clone: Its recognized antigen is unknown. Base qualities were left out, and no much larger clone turns up one base away.

Clipping removes 2 bases from V and 9 bases from J, with 3 as the unmatched junction base count. CDR1 and CDR2 (MDHEN, SYDVKM) derive from the germline V gene. Counted from cysteine to phenylalanine, this CDR3 has 14 amino acids. The sequence is cut down to CDR3 DNA, 42 bases in frame from base 1. Each collaborating institution followed its own protocols to collect whole blood in K2EDTA tubes. Collaborator samples were shipped for TCRbeta analysis as frozen whole blood, isolated PBMCs, or DNA extracted from either sample type. The immunoSEQ Assay, a bias-controlled multiplex PCR, was used to amplify TCRbeta CDR3 regions from genomic DNA. Regarding the original processing steps: Nucleated cell counts per sample were estimated from amplification of reference gene primers within the assay. To quantify the absolute abundance of each unique TCRbeta CDR3 rearrangement, sequence reads were collapsed and filtered. For each sample, productive Simpson clonality was calculated as the square root of Simpson's diversity index over productive rearrangements. TCRdb took this table from immuneACCESS and kept in-frame rearrangements with V and J called. Such tables lack part of the clones; where checked against another copy, unresolved V genes explain under half of the gap, and the rest is unexplained. V and J calls and clone size are copied from that table; D and trimming were computed from the DNA. The sample table contains about 270,000 clones; only one count was recorded for about 89% of them. Around 9% of the sample rests with the top ten.

The rearrangement joined TRBV28 to TRBJ1-6; 8 nucleotides in the junction match TRBD1. Material: peripheral blood. This receptor was identified in a man aged 35-49 years with active or convalescent COVID-19. The DNA sequence follows: TGTGCCAGCAGTTTAGGACAGGGTTTTTCACCCCTCCACTTT. Its protein reads: CASSLGQGFSPLHF.